This T cell receptor (beta chain) was documented in a study of cytomegalovirus exposure and HLA in healthy donors. PCR used 60 Vbeta primers and 13 Jbeta primers. Data came from immunoSEQ multiplex PCR; TCRdb stores just in-frame clones and leaves some out. The table shows about 99,000 clones, with around 77% occurring only once. This CDR3 region has 15 residues. V dropped 6 bases and J dropped 5 bases, with 17 bases sitting between them. In germline, CDR1 is LNHDA, CDR2 SQIVND (reference sequence). This chain connects TRBV19 to TRBJ2-1; possible D gene TRBD2, 5 bases. This TCR was sampled from a man aged 35-49 years in good health and CMV-seronegative. Sequencing was performed on PBMCs. The CDR3 nucleotides read TGTGCCAGTAGGTGGGGAGCGTCACCTAACAATGAGCAGTTCTTC. This translates into CASRWGASPNNEQFF.